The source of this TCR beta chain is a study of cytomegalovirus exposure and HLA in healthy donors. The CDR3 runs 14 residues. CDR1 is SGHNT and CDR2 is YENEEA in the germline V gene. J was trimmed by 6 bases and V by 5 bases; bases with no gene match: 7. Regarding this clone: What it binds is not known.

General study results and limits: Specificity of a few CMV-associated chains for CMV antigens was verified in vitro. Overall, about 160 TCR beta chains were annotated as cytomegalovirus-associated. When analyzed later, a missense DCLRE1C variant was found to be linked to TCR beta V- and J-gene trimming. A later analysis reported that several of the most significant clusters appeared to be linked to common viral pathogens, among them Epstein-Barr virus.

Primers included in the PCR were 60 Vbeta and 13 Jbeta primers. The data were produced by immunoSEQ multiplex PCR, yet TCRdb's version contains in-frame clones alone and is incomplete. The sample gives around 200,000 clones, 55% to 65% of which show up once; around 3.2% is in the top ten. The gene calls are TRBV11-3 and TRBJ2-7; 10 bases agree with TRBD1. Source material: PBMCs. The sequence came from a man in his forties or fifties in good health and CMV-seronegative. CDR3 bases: TGTGCCAGCAGCCCCGGGACAGGGGATCTCGAGCAGTACTTC. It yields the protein CASSPGTGDLEQYF.